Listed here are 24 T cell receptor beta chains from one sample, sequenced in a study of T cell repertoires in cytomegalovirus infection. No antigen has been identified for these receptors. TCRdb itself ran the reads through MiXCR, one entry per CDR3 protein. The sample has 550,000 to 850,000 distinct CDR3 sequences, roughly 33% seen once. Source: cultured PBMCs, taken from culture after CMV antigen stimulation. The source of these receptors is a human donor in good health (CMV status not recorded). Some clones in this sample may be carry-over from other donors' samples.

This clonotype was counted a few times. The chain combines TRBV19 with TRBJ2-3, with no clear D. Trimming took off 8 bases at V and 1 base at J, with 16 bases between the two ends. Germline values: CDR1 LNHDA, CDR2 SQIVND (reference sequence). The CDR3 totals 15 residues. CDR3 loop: CASGRRGMGTDTQYF. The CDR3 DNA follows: TGTGCCAGTGGTCGTCGTGGTATGGGCACAGATACGCAGTATTTT.

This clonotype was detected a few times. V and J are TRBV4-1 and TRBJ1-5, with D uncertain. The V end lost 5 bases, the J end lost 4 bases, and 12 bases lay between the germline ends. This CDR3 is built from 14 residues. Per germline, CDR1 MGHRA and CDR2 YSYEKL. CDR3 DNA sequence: TGCGCCAGCAGCGACTCTCTATCGAATCAGCCCCAGCATTTT. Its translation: CASSDSLSNQPQHF.

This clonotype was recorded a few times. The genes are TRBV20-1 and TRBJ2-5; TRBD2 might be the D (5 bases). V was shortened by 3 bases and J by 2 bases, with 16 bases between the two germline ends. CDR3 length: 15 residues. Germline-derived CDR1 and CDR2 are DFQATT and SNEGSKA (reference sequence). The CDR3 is CSASSILDPQETQYF. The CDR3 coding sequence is TGCAGTGCTAGCTCGATACTAGATCCTCAAGAGACCCAGTACTTC.

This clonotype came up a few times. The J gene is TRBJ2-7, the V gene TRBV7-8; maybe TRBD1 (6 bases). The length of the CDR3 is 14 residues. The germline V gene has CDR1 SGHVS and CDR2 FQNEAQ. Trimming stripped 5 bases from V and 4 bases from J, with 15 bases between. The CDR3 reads CASSPGATGYEQYF. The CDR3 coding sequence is TGTGCCAGCAGCCCAGGGGCTACGGGGTACGAGCAGTACTTC.

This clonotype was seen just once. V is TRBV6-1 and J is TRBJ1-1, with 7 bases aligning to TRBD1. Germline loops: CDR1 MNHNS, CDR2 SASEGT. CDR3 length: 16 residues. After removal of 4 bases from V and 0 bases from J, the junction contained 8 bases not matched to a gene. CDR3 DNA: TGTGCCAGCAGTGCTGCCAGGGGGAATATGAACACTGAAGCTTTCTTT. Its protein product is CASSAARGNMNTEAFF.

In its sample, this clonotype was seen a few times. This CDR3 is CASSYKRSETQPESIYGYTF. CDR3 sequence (DNA): TGTGCCAGCAGTTACAAGCGGTCGGAGACCCAACCCGAATCCATCTATGGCTACACCTTC. The chain links TRBV6-5 to TRBJ1-2; D not certain. Per germline, CDR1 MNHEY and CDR2 SVGAGI. V lost 2 bases, J lost 4 bases, and 29 bases lay in between. The CDR3 has 20 residues.

The CDR3 spells CASSLGELKAFF. CDR3 coding DNA: TGTGCCAGCAGCCTGGGCGAACTTAAAGCTTTCTTT. The chain couples TRBV5-6 to TRBJ1-1; D is undetermined. V was shortened by 4 bases and J by 9 bases, with 13 bases between the two germline ends. This CDR3 has 12 residues. Per germline, CDR1 SGHDT and CDR2 YYEEEE.

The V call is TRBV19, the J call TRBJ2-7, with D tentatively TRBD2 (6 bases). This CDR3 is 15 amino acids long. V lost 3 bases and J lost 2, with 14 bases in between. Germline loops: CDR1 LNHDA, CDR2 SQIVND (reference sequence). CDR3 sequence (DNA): TGTGCCAGTAGTATTGGAGGGACGCCAACCTACGAGCAGTACTTC. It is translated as CASSIGGTPTYEQYF.

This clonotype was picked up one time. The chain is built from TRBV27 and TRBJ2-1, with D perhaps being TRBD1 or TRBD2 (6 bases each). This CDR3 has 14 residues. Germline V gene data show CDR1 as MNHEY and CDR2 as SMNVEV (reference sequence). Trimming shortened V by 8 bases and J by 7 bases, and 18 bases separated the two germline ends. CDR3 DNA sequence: TGTGCCAGCCGTCTCGGGGGCCGGGGGAATGAGCAGTTCTTC. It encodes CASRLGGRGNEQFF.

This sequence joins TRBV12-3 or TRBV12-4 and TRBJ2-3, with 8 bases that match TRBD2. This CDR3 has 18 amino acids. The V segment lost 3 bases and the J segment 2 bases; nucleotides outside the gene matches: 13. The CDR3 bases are TGTGCCAGCAGTTTTAACTTGCGGGAGGACAAAGTCACAGATACGCAGTATTTT. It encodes CASSFNLREDKVTDTQYF.

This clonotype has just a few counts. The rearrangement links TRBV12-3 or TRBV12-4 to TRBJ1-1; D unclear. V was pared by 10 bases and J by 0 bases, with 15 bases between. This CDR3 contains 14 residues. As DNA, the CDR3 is TGTGCCACCTCAGTAGGCAACATGAACACTGAAGCTTTCTTT. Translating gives CATSVGNMNTEAFF.

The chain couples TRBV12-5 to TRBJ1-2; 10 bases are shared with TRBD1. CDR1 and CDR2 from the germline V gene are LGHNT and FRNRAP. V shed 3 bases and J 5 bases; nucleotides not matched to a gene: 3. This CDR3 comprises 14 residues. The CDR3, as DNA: TGTGCTAGTGGTTTCCCGGGACAGGGGTATGGCTACACCTTC. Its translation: CASGFPGQGYGYTF.

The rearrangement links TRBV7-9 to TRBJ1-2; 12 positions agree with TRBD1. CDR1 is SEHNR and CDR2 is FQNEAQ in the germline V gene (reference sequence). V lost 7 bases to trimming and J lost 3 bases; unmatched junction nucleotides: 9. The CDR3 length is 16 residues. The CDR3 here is CASNPSGTGGYYGYTF. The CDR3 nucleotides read TGTGCCAGCAACCCATCGGGGACAGGGGGCTACTATGGCTACACCTTC.

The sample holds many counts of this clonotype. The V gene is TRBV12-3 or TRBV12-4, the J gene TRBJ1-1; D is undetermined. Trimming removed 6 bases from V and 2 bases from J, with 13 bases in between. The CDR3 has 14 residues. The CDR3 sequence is CASRNWGVNTEAFF. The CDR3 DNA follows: TGTGCCAGCAGAAACTGGGGAGTTAACACTGAAGCTTTCTTT.

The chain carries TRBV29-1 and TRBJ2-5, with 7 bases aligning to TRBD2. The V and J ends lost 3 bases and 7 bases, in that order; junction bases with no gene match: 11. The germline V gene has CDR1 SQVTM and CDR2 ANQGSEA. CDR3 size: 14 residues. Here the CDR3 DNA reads TGCAGCGTTGAGATAAGCGGGATTGGTGGGACCCAGTACTTC. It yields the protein CSVEISGIGGTQYF.

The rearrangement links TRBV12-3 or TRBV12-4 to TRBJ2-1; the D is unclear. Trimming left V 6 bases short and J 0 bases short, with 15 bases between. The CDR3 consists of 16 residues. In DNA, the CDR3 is TGTGCCAGCAGCCGAGCGACGCAAAGCTCCTACAATGAGCAGTTCTTC. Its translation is CASSRATQSSYNEQFF.

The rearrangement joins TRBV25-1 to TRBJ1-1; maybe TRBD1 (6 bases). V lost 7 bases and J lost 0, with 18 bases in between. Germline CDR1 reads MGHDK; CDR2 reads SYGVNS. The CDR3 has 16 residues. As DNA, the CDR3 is TGTGCCAGCAATCTAGGGGGGGGCAGATTGAACACTGAAGCTTTCTTT. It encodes CASNLGGGRLNTEAFF.

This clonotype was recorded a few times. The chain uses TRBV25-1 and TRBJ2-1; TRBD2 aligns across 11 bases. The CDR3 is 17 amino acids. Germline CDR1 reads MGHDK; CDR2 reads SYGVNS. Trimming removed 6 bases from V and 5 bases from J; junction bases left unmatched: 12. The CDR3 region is CASRGFTSGSRHNEQFF. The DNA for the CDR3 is TGTGCCAGCAGGGGCTTCACTAGCGGGAGTAGGCACAATGAGCAGTTCTTC. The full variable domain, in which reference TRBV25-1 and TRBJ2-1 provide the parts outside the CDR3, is EADIYQTPRYLVIGTGKKITLECSQTMGHDKMYWYQQDPGMELHLIHYSYGVNSTEKGDLSSESTVSRIRTEHFPLTLESARPSHTSQYLCASRGFTSGSRHNEQFFGPGTRLTVL.

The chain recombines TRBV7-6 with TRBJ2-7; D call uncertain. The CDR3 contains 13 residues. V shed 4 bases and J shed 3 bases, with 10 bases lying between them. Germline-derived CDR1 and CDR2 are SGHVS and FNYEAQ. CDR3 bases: TGTGCCAGCAGCTCTTATCATGGCTACGAGCAGTACTTC. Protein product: CASSSYHGYEQYF.

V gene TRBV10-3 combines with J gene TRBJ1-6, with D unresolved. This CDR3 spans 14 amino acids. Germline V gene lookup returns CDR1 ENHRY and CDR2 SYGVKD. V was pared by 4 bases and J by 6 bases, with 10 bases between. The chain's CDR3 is CAISVEQPNSPLHF. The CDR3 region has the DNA TGTGCCATCAGTGTGGAACAGCCTAATTCACCCCTCCACTTT.

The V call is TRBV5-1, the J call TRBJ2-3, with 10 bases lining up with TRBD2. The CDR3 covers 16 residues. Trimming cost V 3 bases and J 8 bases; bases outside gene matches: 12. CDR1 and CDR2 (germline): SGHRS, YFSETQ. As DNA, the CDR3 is TGCGCCAGCAGCTCGAGACTAGCGGGTTCCAGAGCTACGCAGTATTTT. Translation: CASSSRLAGSRATQYF.

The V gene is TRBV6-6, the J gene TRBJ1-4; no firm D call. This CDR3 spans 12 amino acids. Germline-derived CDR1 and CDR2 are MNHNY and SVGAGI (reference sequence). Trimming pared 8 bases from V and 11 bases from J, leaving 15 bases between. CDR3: CASAKEFPKLFF. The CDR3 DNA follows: TGTGCCAGCGCAAAGGAGTTCCCGAAACTGTTTTTT.

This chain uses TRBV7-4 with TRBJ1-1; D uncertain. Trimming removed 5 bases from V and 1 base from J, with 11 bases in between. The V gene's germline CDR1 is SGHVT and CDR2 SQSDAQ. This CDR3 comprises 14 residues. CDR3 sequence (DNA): TGTGCCAGCAGCACGACGGACGGGAACACTGAAGCTTTCTTT. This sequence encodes CASSTTDGNTEAFF.

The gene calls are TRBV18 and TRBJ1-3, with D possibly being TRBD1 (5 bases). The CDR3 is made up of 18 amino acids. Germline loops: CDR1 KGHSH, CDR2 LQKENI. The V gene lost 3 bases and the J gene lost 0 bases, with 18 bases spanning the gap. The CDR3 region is CASSPMDTSILSGNTIYF. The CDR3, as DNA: TGTGCCAGCTCACCCATGGACACGAGCATCCTCTCTGGAAACACCATATATTTT.